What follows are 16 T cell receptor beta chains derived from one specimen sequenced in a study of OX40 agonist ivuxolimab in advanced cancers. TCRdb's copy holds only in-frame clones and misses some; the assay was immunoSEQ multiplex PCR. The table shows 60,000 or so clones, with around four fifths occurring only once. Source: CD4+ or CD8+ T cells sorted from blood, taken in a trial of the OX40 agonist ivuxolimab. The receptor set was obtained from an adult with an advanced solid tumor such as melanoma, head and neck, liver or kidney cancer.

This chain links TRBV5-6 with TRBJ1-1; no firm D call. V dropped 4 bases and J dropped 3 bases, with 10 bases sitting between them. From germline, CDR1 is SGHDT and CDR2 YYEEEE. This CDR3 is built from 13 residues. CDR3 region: CASSRPMDTEAFF. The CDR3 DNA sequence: TGTGCCAGCAGCCGCCCTATGGACACTGAAGCTTTCTTT.

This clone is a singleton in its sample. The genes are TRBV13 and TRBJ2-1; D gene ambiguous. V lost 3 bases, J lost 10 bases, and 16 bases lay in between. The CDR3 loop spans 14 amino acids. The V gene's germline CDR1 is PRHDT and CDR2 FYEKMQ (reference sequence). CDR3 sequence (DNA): TGTGCCAGCAGCTTCCGGACGGATTCTTTGGAGCAGTTCTTC. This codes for CASSFRTDSLEQFF.

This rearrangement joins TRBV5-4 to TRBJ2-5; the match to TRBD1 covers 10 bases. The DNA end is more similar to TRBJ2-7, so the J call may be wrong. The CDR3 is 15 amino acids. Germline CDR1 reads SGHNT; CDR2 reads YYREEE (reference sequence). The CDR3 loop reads CASSLVGTGDHEQYF. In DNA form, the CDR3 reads TGTGCCAGCAGCTTGGTCGGGACAGGGGACCACGAGCAGTACTTC.

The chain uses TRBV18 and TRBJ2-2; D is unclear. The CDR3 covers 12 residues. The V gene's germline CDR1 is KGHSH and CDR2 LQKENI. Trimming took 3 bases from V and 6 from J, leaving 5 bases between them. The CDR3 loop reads CASSPLAGELFF. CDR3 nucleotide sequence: TGTGCCAGCTCACCCCTCGCCGGGGAGCTGTTTTTT.

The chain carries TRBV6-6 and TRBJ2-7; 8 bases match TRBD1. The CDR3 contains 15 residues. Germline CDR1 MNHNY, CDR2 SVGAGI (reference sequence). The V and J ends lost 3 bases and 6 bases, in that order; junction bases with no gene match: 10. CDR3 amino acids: CASSYLGQGLLEQYF. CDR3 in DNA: TGTGCCAGCAGTTATCTCGGACAGGGATTACTCGAGCAGTACTTC.

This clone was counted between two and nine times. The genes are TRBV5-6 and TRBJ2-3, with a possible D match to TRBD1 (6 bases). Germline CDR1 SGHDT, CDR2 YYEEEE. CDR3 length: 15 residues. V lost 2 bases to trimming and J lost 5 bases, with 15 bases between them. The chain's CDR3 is CASSFYRVIRDTQYF. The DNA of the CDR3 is TGTGCCAGCAGCTTCTACAGGGTGATCAGAGATACGCAGTATTTT. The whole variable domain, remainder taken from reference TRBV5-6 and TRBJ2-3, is DAGVTQSPTHLIKTRGQQVTLRCSPKSGHDTVSWYQQALGQGPQFIFQYYEEEERQRGNFPDRFSGHQFPNYSSELNVNALLLGDSALYLCASSFYRVIRDTQYFGPGTRLTVL.

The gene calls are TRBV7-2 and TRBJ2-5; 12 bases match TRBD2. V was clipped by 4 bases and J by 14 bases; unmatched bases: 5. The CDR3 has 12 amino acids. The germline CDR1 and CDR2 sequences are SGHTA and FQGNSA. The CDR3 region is CASSSPGLAGYF. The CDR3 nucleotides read TGTGCCAGCAGCTCACCAGGACTAGCGGGATACTTC.

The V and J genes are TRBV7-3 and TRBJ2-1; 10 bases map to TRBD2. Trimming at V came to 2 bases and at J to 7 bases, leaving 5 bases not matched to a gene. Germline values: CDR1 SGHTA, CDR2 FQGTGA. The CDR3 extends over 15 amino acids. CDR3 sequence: CASSLGLADPNEQFF. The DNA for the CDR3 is TGTGCCAGCAGCTTAGGACTAGCGGACCCAAATGAGCAGTTCTTC.

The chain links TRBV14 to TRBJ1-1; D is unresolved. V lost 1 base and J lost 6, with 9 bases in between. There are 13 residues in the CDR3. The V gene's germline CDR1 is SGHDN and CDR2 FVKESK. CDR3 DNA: TGTGCCAGCAGCCAAGCCCAGGACTCTGAAGCTTTCTTT. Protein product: CASSQAQDSEAFF. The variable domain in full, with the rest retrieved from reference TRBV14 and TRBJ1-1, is EAGVTQFPSHSVIEKGQTVTLRCDPISGHDNLYWYRRVMGKEIKFLLHFVKESKQDESGMPNNRFLAERTGGTYSTLKVQPAELEDSGVYFCASSQAQDSEAFFGQGTRLTVV.

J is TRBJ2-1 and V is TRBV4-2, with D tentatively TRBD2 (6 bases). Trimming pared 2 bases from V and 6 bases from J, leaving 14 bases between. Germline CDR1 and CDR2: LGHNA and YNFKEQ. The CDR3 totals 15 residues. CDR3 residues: CASSQRTGESNEQFF. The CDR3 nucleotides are TGTGCCAGCAGCCAAAGGACGGGAGAATCCAATGAGCAGTTCTTC.

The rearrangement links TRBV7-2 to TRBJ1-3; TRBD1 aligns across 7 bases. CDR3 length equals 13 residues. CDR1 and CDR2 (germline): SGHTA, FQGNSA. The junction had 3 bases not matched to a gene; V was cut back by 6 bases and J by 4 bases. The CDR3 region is CASRTGSGNTIYF. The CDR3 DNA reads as TGTGCCAGCAGGACAGGGAGCGGAAACACCATATATTTT.

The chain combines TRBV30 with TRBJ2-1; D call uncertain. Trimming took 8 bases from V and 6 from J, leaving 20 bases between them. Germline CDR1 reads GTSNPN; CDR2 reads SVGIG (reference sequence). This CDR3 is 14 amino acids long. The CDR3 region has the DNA TGTGCCCAAGTCACGATGCCCCCCGTCAATGAGCAGTTCTTC. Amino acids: CAQVTMPPVNEQFF.

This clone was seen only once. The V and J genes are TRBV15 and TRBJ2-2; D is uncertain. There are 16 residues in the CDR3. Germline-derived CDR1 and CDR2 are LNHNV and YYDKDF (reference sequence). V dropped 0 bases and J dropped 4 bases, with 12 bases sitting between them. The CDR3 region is CATSRDREISTGELFF. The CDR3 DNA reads TGTGCCACCAGCAGAGATCGAGAAATTTCCACCGGGGAGCTGTTTTTT.

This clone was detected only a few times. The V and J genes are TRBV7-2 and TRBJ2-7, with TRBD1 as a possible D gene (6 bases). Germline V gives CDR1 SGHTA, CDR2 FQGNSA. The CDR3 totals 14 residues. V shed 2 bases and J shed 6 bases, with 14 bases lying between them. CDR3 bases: TGTGCCAGCAGCTTAATACAGGGTTTGAGCGAGCAGTACTTC. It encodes CASSLIQGLSEQYF.

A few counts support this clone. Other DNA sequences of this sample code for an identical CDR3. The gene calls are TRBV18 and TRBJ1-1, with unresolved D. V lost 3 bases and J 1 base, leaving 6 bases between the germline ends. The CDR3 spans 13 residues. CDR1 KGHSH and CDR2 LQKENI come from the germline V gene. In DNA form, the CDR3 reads TGTGCCAGCTCACCCGGCCGGAACACTGAAGCTTTCTTT. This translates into CASSPGRNTEAFF.

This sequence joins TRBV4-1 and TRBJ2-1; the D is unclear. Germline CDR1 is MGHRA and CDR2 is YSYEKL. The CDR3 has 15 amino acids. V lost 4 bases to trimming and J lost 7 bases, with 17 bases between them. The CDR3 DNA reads TGCGCCAGCAGCCTCGTGGCCGACCCTCGGAATGAGCAGTTCTTC. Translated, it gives CASSLVADPRNEQFF.